This T cell receptor (beta chain) originates from a study of blood T cells in healthy people across ages (dated by TCRdb to between 2014 and 2017). About the investigation overall: In model experiments, template switching captured roughly one uniquely barcoded TCR beta cDNA molecule for every two T cells. To avoid experimental bias, donors of different ages were distributed randomly across sequencing lanes. Age-related changes in TCR beta repertoire diversity were measured in the study by deep sequencing normalized with unique cDNA molecular identifiers. The donors were divided into four age groups: young (average approximately 17 years), middle-aged (about 40), aged (approximately 62) and long-lived (82). Two additional independent replicas of 1 million unique cDNA reads from the same blood draw were analyzed for two donors (one aged 18 to 29 and one aged 80 or older).

The library relied on 5' RACE. Sequencing used an Illumina HiSeq 2500. The second PCR ran for about 6 to 12 cycles and used a J-beta primer mix along with a sample-barcoded 5' primer. A unique molecular identifier was introduced onto each TCR beta cDNA molecule by a template-switch 5' adaptor carrying 12 random nucleotides. Each sample yielded at least 2.5 million CDR3-containing paired-end reads. All of the RNA was converted into first-strand cDNA using the Mint cDNA synthesis kit, with a TRBC-specific oligonucleotide serving as the primer. All cDNA was treated with uracil-DNA glycosylase and then went through a first 18-cycle PCR with the universal primers M1SS and BC2_uni_R. The paper's data handling went like this. For normalization, 1 million high-quality reads, each with a distinct molecular identifier, were randomly selected from each sample. Reads sharing molecular identifiers were discarded rather than binned into consensus sequences. MiTCR, set to a Q25 quality threshold and the strictest error-elimination algorithm, was used for CDR3 identification, clonotype clustering and error correction. A nonparametric unseen species model using Euler transformation provided a lower-bound estimate of total TCR beta diversity. TCRdb reprocessed the public reads (quality trimming at Q25 with fastp, clone calling with MiXCR) and kept in-frame beta chains. Rows are combined by CDR3 protein, so each entry shows the most common genes and DNA. The V and J calls come from TCRdb's annotation, not from the publication. Here the sample has around 670,000 distinct CDR3 sequences; 25% to 35% occur a single time. The ten largest clones represent 15% to 18% of the sample.

The 40 or so donors, aged roughly 6 to 90 years, were systemically healthy Caucasian individuals from Russia. Each donor gave ten milliliters of peripheral blood, drawn into EDTA-treated Vacutainer tubes. Ficoll-Paque density-gradient centrifugation was used to isolate PBMCs, with at least 6.5 million obtained per sample. Trizol reagent was used to extract total RNA from PBMCs, with at least 6 micrograms per sample. The percentages of naive CD45RAhigh/CD27high T cells were determined by flow cytometry on a PBMC aliquot from every donor. This clonotype was detected ten times or more. Its antigen is not yet known. No much larger clone is present one base from it, and per-base qualities are unavailable. What the work shows at the level of the full study, not this receptor alone: Estimates of total diversity from one million sequenced T cells were regarded as lower bounds and underestimates. Compared with the aged group, more naive CD4+ T cells, fewer expanded clones and increased TCR diversity were shown by the long-lived group, suggesting age selection. Observed TCR beta diversity correlated strongly with the percentage of naive T cells measured by flow cytometry. Since profiling was done on bulk unsorted PBMCs, naive and antigen-experienced compartments could not be conclusively compared. The CMV infection status of donors was not known, potentially confounding age-related changes in expanded clonotypes. As age increased, observed TCR beta diversity per million T cells dropped in a roughly linear way, and a significant reduction was already evident by age roughly 36.

The TCR comes from a woman aged 80 or over in good health. Sample: blood.

The bases read TGTGCCAGCAGTTTGGGGACAGGGGTCTTTAATTCACCCCTCCACTTT. Translated, it reads CASSLGTGVFNSPLHF. The sequence is built from TRBV12-3 or TRBV12-4 and TRBJ1-6; the junction holds 10 bases that match TRBD1. Germline trimming amounts to 3 bases on V and 6 bases on J, with 5 as the count of junction bases outside the gene matches. Measured from the cysteine to the phenylalanine, the CDR3 is 16 residues long. Of the read, only the CDR3 DNA is kept; its 48 bases are in frame from base 1.